This T cell receptor beta chain is from a study of shared clonotypes between healthy human individuals. Method: immunoSEQ multiplex PCR; TCRdb's copy keeps in-frame clones and lacks some. The table has more than 2,000,000 clones, 90% to 95% seen once. J lost 3 bases, V lost 3 bases, and 2 bases had no gene match. From germline, CDR1 is LNHNV and CDR2 YYDKDF (reference sequence). There are 17 residues in the CDR3. The investigators split CD4+ cells into a CD45RA+ naive subset and a CD45RA-negative memory subset. Findings and limits, study-wide: Larger estimated richness was generally recorded for naive subsets relative to memory subsets. In a handful of donors, around 5.5% of naive CD4 clonotypes appeared in common.

Of note for this clone: The antigen is not known.

The sequence came from a man aged 18-30 years in good health. Some clones in this sample may be carry-over from other donors' samples. Source material: naive CD4+ T cells from PBMCs. The subset was: CD45RA+ positively selected. V usage is TRBV15 and J usage is TRBJ2-6; 13 bases map to TRBD2. CDR3 DNA sequence: TGTGCCACCAGCAGGGGACTAGCGGGAAGTGGGGCCAACGTCCTGACTTTC. Its protein is CATSRGLAGSGANVLTF.